This T cell receptor (beta chain) derives from a study of T-cell memory formation after mild COVID-19. This clonotype appeared a few times. Germline lookup yields CDR1 GTSNPN and CDR2 SVGIG (reference sequence). The V and J ends lost 4 bases and 2 bases respectively, with 11 bases between them. CDR3 size: 14 residues. MiXCR, applied by TCRdb to the 5' RACE reads, yields one record per CDR3 protein. The table records around 200,000 distinct CDR3 sequences, around 16% of them present only once. The chain uses TRBV30 and TRBJ2-2; the D gene is possibly TRBD1 (6 bases). This clonotype originated in an adult woman who had mild COVID-19 (a few samples of this study predate the infection). Cell type and time point are not known. Input material: PBMCs or a T cell subset sorted from them (not recorded which). CDR3 coding DNA: TGTGCCTGGAAACAGGGATACAACACCGGGGAGCTGTTTTTT. It yields the protein CAWKQGYNTGELFF.